This T cell receptor (beta chain) originates from a study of glioma-infiltrating T cells after dendritic cell vaccination. Produced via immunoSEQ multiplex PCR; TCRdb's table is partial and in-frame only. This sample has under 100,000 clones, with 85% found just once. The CDR3 sequence is 16 residues long. Looked up from germline, CDR1 is SGDLS and CDR2 is YYNGEE. V lost 4 bases and J lost 2; bases outside the gene matches: 6. The TCR was taken from a human donor with glioblastoma. Sample: blood, taken before dendritic cell vaccination. The J gene is TRBJ2-2, the V gene TRBV9, with TRBD2 matching over 9 bases. The CDR3, as DNA: TGTGCCAGCAGCAGGGGGACTAGCCCTAACACCGGGGAGCTGTTTTTT. This gives the protein CASSRGTSPNTGELFF.